Following are 14 T cell receptor beta chains from one sample sequenced in a study of T cells in Graves' hyperthyroidism and ophthalmopathy. Amplified TCR beta CDR3 regions came from RNA transcripts. Carried out on the TCR CDR3, a first-round RT-PCR used the HTBI primer set. Using its own MiXCR run on the multiplex PCR reads, TCRdb lists one record per CDR3 protein. Here the sample spans 300,000 or so distinct CDR3 sequences, 15% to 20% being singletons. The material sequenced was blood. All receptors come from a woman aged 45-60 years with Graves' hyperthyroidism.

The chain carries TRBV28 and TRBJ1-2; TRBD1 is a possible D gene (5 bases). V was trimmed by 2 bases and J by 7 bases, leaving 14 bases between them. The CDR3 runs 14 residues. Germline assignment: CDR1 MDHEN and CDR2 SYDVKM. The DNA of the CDR3 is TGTGCCAGCAGTTTAATGGGGACGGGGGGTGGCTACACCTTC. Its protein is CASSLMGTGGGYTF.

In regard to this clonotype: A junction boundary mismatches the germline segment, possibly from a read error. The CDR3 nucleotides are TGCGCCAGCAGCTTGGAAGTTTTCGCAGCGGGCGACTCCTACAATGAGCAGTCCTTC. It specifies CASSLEVFAAGDSYNEQSF. The genes are TRBV5-1 and TRBJ2-1; D perhaps matches TRBD2 (6 bases). The CDR3 runs 19 residues. Germline V gene data show CDR1 as SGHRS and CDR2 as YFSETQ.

The rearrangement links TRBV6-2 or TRBV6-3 to TRBJ2-7, with a weak D call TRBD2 (5 bases). The DNA end lines up better with TRBJ2-1; the J call may be wrong. Germline CDR1 MNHEY, CDR2 SVGEGT. This CDR3 spans 13 amino acids. The CDR3 sequence: CASSYGLTYEQFF. In nucleotides, the CDR3 is TGTGCCAGCAGTTACGGACTGACCTACGAGCAGTTCTTC.

This clonotype has a count of ten or more. V gene TRBV6-1 combines with J gene TRBJ1-1; TRBD1 might be the D (5 bases). Per germline, CDR1 MNHNS and CDR2 SASEGT. V shed 6 bases and J shed 5 bases, with 16 bases lying between them. The CDR3 sequence is 14 residues long. The CDR3 DNA sequence: TGTGCCAGCAGAAGGGACCGCTTGAGTACTGAAGCTTTCTTT. This encodes CASRRDRLSTEAFF.

The CDR3 spells CASSRDRSLSGANVLTF. The DNA of the CDR3 is TGTGCCAGCAGTAGGGACAGAAGTCTCTCTGGGGCCAACGTCCTGACTTTC. The V call is TRBV5-8, the J call TRBJ2-6; 7 bases match TRBD1. The CDR3 runs to 17 residues. After removal of 5 bases from V and 0 bases from J, the junction contained 8 bases not matched to a gene. From germline, CDR1 is SGHTS and CDR2 YDEGEE.

With regard to this clonotype: This may arise from a read error, as a much more abundant clone is one base away. V and J are TRBV2 and TRBJ1-2; D perhaps matches TRBD1 (5 bases). The CDR3 is 13 residues long. Trimming shortened V by 2 bases and J by 7 bases, and 11 bases separated the two germline ends. Germline V gene sequence: CDR1 SNHLY, CDR2 FYNNEI. The CDR3 reads CASSEYLGLGYTF. The CDR3 region has the DNA TGTGCCAGCAGTGAATATCTGGGGCTTGGCTACACCTTC. The full variable domain, in which reference TRBV2 and TRBJ1-2 provide the parts outside the CDR3, is EPEVTQTPSHQVTQMGQEVILRCVPISNHLYFYWYRQILGQKVEFLVSFYNNEISEKSEIFDDQFSVERPDGSNFTLKIRSTKLEDSAMYFCASSEYLGLGYTFGSGTRLTVV.

This clonotype was seen at least ten times. V usage is TRBV11-2 and J usage is TRBJ2-1, with 9 bases identical to TRBD1. CDR1 and CDR2 from the germline V gene are SGHAT and FQNNGV. The CDR3 sequence is 15 residues long. Trimming at V came to 6 bases and at J to 0 bases, leaving 3 bases not matched to a gene. This CDR3 reads CASRVGQGSYNEQFF. The CDR3 DNA sequence: TGTGCCAGCAGGGTGGGACAGGGCTCCTACAATGAGCAGTTCTTC.

The rearrangement links TRBV5-1 to TRBJ2-6; D remains unclear. With 0 bases removed from V and 0 bases from J, the gap between germline ends came to 4 bases. Germline values: CDR1 SGHRS, CDR2 YFSETQ. The CDR3 contains 15 residues. For the CDR3, the DNA is TGCGCCAGCAGCTTGGGGGTCTCTGGGGCCAACGTCCTGACTTTC. As protein: CASSLGVSGANVLTF.

This clonotype was picked up many times. The gene calls are TRBV30 and TRBJ2-1; TRBD2 matches 9 bases. This CDR3 spans 14 amino acids. Per the germline V gene, CDR1 is GTSNPN and CDR2 is SVGIG (reference sequence). V shed 6 bases and J 2 bases; nucleotides not matched to a gene: 5. The CDR3 here is CACLGGRAYNEQFF. CDR3 sequence (DNA): TGTGCCTGCCTTGGCGGGAGGGCCTACAATGAGCAGTTCTTC.

Only a few counts were recorded for this clonotype. J is TRBJ1-3 and V is TRBV12-3 or TRBV12-4; no clear D. The V end was cut by 3 bases, the J end by 0 bases, with 15 bases between. This CDR3 is built from 17 residues. CDR3 region: CASSFGVLGPSGNTIYF. The DNA for the CDR3 is TGTGCCAGCAGTTTTGGGGTTTTGGGTCCCTCTGGAAACACCATATATTTT.

This clonotype was detected a few times. The chain combines TRBV9 with TRBJ2-2; TRBD1 might be the D (5 bases). Trimming stripped 0 bases from V and 1 base from J, with 10 bases between. The CDR3 extends over 16 amino acids. In germline, CDR1 is SGDLS, CDR2 YYNGEE. The DNA of the CDR3 is TGTGCCAGCAGCGTAGATCCAGGGCGGAACACCGGGGAGCTGTTTTTT. This codes for CASSVDPGRNTGELFF.

V gene TRBV4-1 combines with J gene TRBJ2-3; no definite D call. The V end lost 0 bases, the J end lost 2 bases, and 6 bases lay between the germline ends. Germline CDR1 is MGHRA and CDR2 is YSYEKL. The CDR3 is 14 amino acids. CDR3 region: CASSQEGFTDTQYF. The CDR3 nucleotides are TGCGCCAGCAGCCAAGAGGGTTTCACAGATACGCAGTATTTT.

V gene TRBV5-4 combines with J gene TRBJ2-5, with TRBD2 matching over 13 bases. J gave up 4 bases and V 2 bases, and 2 bases lay outside the gene matches. The germline V gene encodes CDR1 SGHNT and CDR2 YYREEE (reference sequence). CDR3 length: 15 residues. The CDR3 region is CASSLLAGGAETQYF. The CDR3 nucleotides are TGTGCCAGCAGCTTACTAGCGGGAGGGGCAGAGACCCAGTACTTC.

This clonotype was seen many times. The chain is built from TRBV7-8 and TRBJ2-3; D is unclear. The CDR3 loop spans 16 amino acids. V lost 5 bases and J 0 bases, leaving 15 bases between the germline ends. The germline V gene encodes CDR1 SGHVS and CDR2 FQNEAQ. In DNA form, the CDR3 reads TGTGCCAGCAGCGGTGGGTCTTTACTTAGCACAGATACGCAGTATTTT. Encoded protein: CASSGGSLLSTDTQYF.